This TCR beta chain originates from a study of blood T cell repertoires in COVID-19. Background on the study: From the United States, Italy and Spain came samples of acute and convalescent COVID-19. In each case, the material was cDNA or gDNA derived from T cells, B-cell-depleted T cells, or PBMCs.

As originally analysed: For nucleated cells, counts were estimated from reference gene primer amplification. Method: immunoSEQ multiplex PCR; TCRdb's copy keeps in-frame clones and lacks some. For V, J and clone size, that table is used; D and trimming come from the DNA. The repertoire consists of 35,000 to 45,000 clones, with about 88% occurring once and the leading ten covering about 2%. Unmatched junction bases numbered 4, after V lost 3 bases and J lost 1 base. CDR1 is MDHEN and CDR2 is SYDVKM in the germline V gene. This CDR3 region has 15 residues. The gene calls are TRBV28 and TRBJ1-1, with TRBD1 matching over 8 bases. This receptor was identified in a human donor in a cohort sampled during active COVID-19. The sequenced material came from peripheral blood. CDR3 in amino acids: CASSFAGGKNTEAFF. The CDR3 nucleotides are TGTGCCAGCAGTTTTGCAGGGGGCAAGAACACTGAAGCTTTCTTT.